The clone carrying this TCR beta chain was observed a few times. Produced via immunoSEQ multiplex PCR; TCRdb's table is partial and in-frame only. Of 48,000 or so clones listed, about 82% are singletons. The sample is drawn from a study of PD-L1 blockade in urothelial cancer. Study in general: Across blood samples, T cells had a median count of approximately 140,000.

The CDR3 is 16 residues long. Losses at the gene ends were 4 bases for V and 6 bases for J; bases not matched to a gene: 9. CDR1 is LGHNT and CDR2 is FRNRAP in the germline V gene. Stated time point: peripheral blood 6 weeks after treatment start. The J gene is TRBJ2-1, the V gene TRBV12-5; 10 bases are shared with TRBD2. Source: PBMCs, taken around atezolizumab (anti-PD-L1) treatment. The receptor comes from a man between 70 and 80 years old with urothelial cancer. In nucleotides, the CDR3 is TGTGCTAGTGGTTCTCACACTAGCGGGATGGTCAATGAGCAGTTCTTC. It translates to CASGSHTSGMVNEQFF.